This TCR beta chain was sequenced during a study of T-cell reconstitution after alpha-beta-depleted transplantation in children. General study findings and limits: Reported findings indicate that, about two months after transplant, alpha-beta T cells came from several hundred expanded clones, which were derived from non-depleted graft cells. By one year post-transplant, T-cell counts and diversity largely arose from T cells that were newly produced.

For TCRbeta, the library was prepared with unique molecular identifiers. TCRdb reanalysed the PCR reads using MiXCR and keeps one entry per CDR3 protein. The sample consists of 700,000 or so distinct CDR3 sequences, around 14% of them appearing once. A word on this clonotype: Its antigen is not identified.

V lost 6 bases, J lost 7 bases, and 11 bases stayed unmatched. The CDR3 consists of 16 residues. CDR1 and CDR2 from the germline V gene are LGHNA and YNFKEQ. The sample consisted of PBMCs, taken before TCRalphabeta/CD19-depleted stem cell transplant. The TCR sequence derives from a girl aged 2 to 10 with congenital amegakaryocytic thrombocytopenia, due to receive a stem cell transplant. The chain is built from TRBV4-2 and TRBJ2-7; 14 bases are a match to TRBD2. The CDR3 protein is CASRPNPGLAGEEQYF. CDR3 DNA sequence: TGTGCCAGCAGGCCAAATCCGGGACTAGCGGGAGAAGAGCAGTACTTC.